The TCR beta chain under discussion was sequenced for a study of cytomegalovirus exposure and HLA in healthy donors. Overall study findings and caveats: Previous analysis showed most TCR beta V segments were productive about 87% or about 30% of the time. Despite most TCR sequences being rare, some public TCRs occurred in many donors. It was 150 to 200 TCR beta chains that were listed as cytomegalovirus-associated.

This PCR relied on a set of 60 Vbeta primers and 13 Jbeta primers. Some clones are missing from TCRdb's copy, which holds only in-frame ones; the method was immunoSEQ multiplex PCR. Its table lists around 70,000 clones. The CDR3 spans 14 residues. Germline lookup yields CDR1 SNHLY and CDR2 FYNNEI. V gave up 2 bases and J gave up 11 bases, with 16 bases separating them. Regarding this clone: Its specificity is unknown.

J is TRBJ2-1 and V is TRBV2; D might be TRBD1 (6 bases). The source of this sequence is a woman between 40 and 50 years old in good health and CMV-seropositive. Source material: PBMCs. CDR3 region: CASSEQGGPPKQFF. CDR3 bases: TGTGCCAGCAGTGAACAAGGGGGACCCCCCAAGCAGTTCTTC.